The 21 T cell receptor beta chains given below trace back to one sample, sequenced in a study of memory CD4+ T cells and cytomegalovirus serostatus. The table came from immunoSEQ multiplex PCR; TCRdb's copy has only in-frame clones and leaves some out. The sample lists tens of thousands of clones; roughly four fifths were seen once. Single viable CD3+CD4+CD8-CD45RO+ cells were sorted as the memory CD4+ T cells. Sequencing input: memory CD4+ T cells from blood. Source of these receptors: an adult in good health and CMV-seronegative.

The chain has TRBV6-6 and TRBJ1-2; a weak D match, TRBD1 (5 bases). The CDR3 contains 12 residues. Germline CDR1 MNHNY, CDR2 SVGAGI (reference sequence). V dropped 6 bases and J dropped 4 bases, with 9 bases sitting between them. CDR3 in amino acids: CASRGTSYGYTF. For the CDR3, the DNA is TGTGCCAGCAGGGGGACCTCCTATGGCTACACCTTC.

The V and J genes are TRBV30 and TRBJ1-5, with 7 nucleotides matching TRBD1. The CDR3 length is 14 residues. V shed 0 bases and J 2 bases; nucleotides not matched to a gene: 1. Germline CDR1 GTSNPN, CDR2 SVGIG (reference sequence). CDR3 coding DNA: TGTGCCTGGAGTGTAGGACAGGGCAATCAGCCCCAGCATTTT. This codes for CAWSVGQGNQPQHF.

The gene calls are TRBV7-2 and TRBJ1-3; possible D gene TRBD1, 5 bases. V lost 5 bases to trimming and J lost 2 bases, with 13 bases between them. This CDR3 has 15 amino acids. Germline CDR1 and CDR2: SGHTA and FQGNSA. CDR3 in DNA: TGTGCCAGCAGCGCGTCGGGGGGACCTGGAAACACCATATATTTT. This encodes CASSASGGPGNTIYF.

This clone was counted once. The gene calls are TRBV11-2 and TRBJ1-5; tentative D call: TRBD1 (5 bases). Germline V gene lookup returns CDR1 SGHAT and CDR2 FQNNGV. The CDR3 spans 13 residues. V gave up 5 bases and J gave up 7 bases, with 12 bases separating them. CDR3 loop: CASSGGFGQPQHF. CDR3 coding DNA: TGTGCCAGCAGCGGGGGTTTTGGGCAGCCCCAGCATTTT. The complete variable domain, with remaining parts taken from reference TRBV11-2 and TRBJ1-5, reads EAGVAQSPRYKIIEKRQSVAFWCNPISGHATLYWYQQILGQGPKLLIQFQNNGVVDDSQLPKDRFSAERLKGVDSTLKIQPAKLEDSAVYLCASSGGFGQPQHFGDGTRLSIL.

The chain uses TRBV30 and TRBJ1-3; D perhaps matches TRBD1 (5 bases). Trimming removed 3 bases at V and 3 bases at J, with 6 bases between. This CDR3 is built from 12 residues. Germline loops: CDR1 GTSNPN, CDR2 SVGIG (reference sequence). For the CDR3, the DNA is TGTGCCTGGAGCAGGGATGGAAACACCATATATTTT. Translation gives CAWSRDGNTIYF.

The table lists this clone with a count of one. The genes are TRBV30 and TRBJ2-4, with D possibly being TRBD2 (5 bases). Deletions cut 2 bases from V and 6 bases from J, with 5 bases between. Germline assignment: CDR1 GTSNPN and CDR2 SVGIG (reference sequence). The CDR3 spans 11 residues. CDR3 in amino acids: CAWSRGNIQYF. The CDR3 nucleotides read TGTGCCTGGAGTCGGGGAAACATTCAGTACTTC.

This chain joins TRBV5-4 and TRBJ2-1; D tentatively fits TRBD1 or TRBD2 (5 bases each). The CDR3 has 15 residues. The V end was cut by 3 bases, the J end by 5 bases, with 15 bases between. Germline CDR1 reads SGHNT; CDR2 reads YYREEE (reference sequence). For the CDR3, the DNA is TGTGCCAGCAGCTCGCGGTTGGGGGAGAACAATGAGCAGTTCTTC. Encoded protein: CASSSRLGENNEQFF.

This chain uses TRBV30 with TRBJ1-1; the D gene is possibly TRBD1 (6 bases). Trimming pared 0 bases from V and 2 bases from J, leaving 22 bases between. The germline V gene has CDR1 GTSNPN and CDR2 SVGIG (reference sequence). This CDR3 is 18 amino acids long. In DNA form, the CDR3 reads TGTGCCTGGAGTGTTGACGGCAGGGGAAGGTCGAGTAACACTGAAGCTTTCTTT. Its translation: CAWSVDGRGRSSNTEAFF.

This CDR3 is CASSLEGYDTGELFF. The CDR3 DNA reads as TGTGCCAGCAGCCTAGAGGGGTACGACACCGGGGAGCTGTTTTTT. V usage is TRBV11-1 and J usage is TRBJ2-2; D is tentatively TRBD1 or TRBD2 (5 bases each). Germline V lookup: CDR1 SGHAT, CDR2 FQDESV (reference sequence). The CDR3 is made up of 15 amino acids. V was shortened by 5 bases and J by 3 bases, with 13 bases between the two germline ends.

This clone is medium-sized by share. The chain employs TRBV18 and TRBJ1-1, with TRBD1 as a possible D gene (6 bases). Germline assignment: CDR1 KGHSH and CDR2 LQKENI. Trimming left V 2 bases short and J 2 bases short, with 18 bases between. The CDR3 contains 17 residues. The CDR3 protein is CASSPGTGGPRNTEAFF. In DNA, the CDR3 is TGTGCCAGCTCACCAGGGACCGGGGGGCCCCGTAACACTGAAGCTTTCTTT.

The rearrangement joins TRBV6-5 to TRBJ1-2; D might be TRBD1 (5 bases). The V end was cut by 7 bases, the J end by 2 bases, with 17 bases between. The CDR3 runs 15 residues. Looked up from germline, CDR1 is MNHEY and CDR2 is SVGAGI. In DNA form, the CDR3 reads TGTGCCAGCAAAGAGCCCATGACAGACAACTATGGCTACACCTTC. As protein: CASKEPMTDNYGYTF.

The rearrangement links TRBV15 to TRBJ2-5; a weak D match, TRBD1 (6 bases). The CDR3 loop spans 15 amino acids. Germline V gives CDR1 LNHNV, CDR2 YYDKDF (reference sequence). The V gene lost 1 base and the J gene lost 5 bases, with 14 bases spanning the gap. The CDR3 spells CATSRGRGSSETQYF. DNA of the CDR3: TGTGCCACCAGCAGAGGCAGGGGTTCCTCGGAGACCCAGTACTTC.

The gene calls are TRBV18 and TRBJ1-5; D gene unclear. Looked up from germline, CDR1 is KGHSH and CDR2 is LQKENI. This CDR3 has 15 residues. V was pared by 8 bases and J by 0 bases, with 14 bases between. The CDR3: CASTSNSNSNQPQHF. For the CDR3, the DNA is TGTGCCAGCACTTCGAACAGTAATAGCAATCAGCCCCAGCATTTT. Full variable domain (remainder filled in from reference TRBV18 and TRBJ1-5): NAGVMQNPRHLVRRRGQEARLRCSPMKGHSHVYWYRQLPEEGLKFMVYLQKENIIDESGMPKERFSAEFPKEGPSILRIQQVVRGDSAAYFCASTSNSNSNQPQHFGDGTRLSIL.

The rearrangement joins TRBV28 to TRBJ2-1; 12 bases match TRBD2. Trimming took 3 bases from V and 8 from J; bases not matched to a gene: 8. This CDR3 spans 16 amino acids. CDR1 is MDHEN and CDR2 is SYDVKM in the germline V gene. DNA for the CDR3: TGTGCCAGCAGTTTGACCGGACTAGCGGGGCCAGATGAGCAGTTCTTC. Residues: CASSLTGLAGPDEQFF.

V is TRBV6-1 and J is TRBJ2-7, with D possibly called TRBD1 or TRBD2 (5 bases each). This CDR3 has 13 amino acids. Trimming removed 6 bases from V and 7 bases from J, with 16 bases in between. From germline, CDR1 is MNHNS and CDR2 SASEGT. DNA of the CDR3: TGTGCCAGCAGGGGGACCGGCTTGGGGGAGCAGTACTTC. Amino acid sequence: CASRGTGLGEQYF.

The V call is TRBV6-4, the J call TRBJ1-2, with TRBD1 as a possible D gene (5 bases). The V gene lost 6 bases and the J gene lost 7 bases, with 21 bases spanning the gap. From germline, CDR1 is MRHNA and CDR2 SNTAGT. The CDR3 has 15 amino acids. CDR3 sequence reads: CASSERDGGVGGYTF. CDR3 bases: TGTGCCAGCAGCGAAAGGGACGGGGGAGTCGGTGGCTACACCTTC.

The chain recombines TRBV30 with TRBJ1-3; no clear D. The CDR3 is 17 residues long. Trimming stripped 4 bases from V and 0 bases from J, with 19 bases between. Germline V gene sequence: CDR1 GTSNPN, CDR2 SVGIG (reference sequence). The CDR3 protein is CAWIAIRGSLSGNTIYF. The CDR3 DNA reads TGTGCCTGGATCGCGATACGAGGCTCTCTCTCTGGAAACACCATATATTTT.

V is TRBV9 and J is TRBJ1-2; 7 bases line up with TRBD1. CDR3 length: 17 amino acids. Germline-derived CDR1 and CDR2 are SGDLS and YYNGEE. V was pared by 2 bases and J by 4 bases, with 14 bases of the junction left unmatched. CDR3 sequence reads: CASSVLGQRPTIYGYTF. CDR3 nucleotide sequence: TGTGCCAGCAGCGTCCTGGGACAGCGACCCACTATCTATGGCTACACCTTC.

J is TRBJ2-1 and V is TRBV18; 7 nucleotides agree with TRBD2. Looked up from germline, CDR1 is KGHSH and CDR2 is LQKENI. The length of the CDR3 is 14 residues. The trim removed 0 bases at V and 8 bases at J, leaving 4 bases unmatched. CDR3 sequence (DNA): TGTGCCAGCTCACCACCGGGGAGGGGCGATGAGCAGTTCTTC. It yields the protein CASSPPGRGDEQFF.

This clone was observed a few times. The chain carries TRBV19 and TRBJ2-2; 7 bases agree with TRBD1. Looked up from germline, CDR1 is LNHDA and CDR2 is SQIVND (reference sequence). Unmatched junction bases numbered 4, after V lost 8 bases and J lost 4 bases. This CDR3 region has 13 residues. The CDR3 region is CASPRTGTGELFF. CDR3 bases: TGTGCCAGTCCTCGGACAGGCACCGGGGAGCTGTTTTTT.

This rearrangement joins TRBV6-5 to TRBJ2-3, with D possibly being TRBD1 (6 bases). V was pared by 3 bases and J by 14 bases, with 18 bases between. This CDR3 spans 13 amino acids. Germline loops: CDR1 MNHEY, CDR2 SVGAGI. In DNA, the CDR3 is TGTGCCAGCAGTTATTCAGTGGACAGCAGTCGGTATTTT. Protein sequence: CASSYSVDSSRYF.